This TCR beta chain is drawn from a study of ipilimumab plus nivolumab after autologous stem cell transplantation. Patients received nivolumab 3 mg/kg at weeks 1, 4, 7, 10, then fortnightly to week 26. Produced via immunoSEQ multiplex PCR; TCRdb's table is partial and in-frame only. In the table there are tens of thousands of clones, 80% to 95% of which are singletons. V lost 8 bases, J lost 3 bases, and 10 bases stayed unmatched. Germline loops: CDR1 SGHTA, CDR2 FQGNSA. The CDR3 runs to 14 residues. The chain employs TRBV7-2 and TRBJ2-7; 7 nucleotides match TRBD2. The receptor comes from a male donor with multiple myeloma. The sequenced sample was PBMCs, obtained in a trial of ipilimumab plus nivolumab as post-transplant consolidation. The CDR3 coding sequence is TGTGCCAGCTGGACCTTTAGCGGGCGCTACGAGCAGTACTTC. Translation: CASWTFSGRYEQYF.